The 9 T cell receptor beta chains reported below all come from one sample, sequenced in a study of cytomegalovirus exposure and HLA in healthy donors. In the PCR, 60 Vbeta and 13 Jbeta primers were used. Data came from immunoSEQ multiplex PCR; TCRdb stores just in-frame clones and leaves some out. This repertoire includes 40,000 or so clones. The sample taken for sequencing was PBMCs. The receptors stem from a male donor in good health and CMV-seronegative.

This chain joins TRBV7-2 and TRBJ2-5; unclear D gene. Gene TRBJ2-7 matches the end of the DNA better, so the J call may be wrong. The CDR3 consists of 13 residues. Germline-derived CDR1 and CDR2 are SGHTA and FQGNSA. DNA for the CDR3: TGTGCCAGCAGCTTAGTTACCGGGTACGAGCAGTACTTC. Encoded protein: CASSLVTGYEQYF.

The gene calls are TRBV6-1 and TRBJ2-2; D unclear. Looked up from germline, CDR1 is MNHNS and CDR2 is SASEGT. V dropped 11 bases and J dropped 3 bases, with 16 bases sitting between them. This CDR3 spans 14 amino acids. CDR3 region: CALSIQFDTGELFF. CDR3 DNA sequence: TGTGCCCTCTCAATTCAGTTCGACACCGGGGAGCTGTTTTTT.

The chain carries TRBV21-1 and TRBJ2-2; the listed D gene, TRBD2, was not tested against the DNA. TRBV21-1 has pseudogene status. This CDR3 spans 14 amino acids. The CDR3: CAPRSFGGTGELFF. CDR3 in DNA: TGTGCCCCCCGCTCTTTTGGAGGCACCGGGGAGCTGTTTTTT.

The V gene is TRBV7-2, the J gene TRBJ1-1; TRBD1 is a possible D gene (6 bases). The CDR3 contains 16 residues. V was clipped by 2 bases and J by 0 bases, with 13 bases between them. Germline values: CDR1 SGHTA, CDR2 FQGNSA. CDR3 in amino acids: CASSLMGAGLNTEAFF. The CDR3 DNA sequence: TGTGCCAGCAGCTTAATGGGGGCAGGGTTGAACACTGAAGCTTTCTTT.

V usage is TRBV19 and J usage is TRBJ2-5; weak D call: TRBD2 (5 bases). V was trimmed by 5 bases and J by 3 bases, leaving 7 bases between them. This CDR3 has 12 residues. Germline V gene lookup returns CDR1 LNHDA and CDR2 SQIVND (reference sequence). The chain's CDR3 is CASSLGEETQYF. CDR3 sequence (DNA): TGTGCCAGTAGTCTCGGGGAAGAGACCCAGTACTTC.

The chain carries TRBV18 and TRBJ2-7; TRBD1 might be the D (6 bases). V dropped 3 bases and J dropped 0 bases, with 9 bases sitting between them. This CDR3 contains 14 residues. Germline V gene lookup returns CDR1 KGHSH and CDR2 LQKENI. The CDR3 sequence is CASSPQQGSYEQYF. In DNA, the CDR3 is TGTGCCAGCTCACCCCAACAGGGCTCCTACGAGCAGTACTTC. The whole variable domain, filled in from reference TRBV18 and TRBJ2-7, reads NAGVMQNPRHLVRRRGQEARLRCSPMKGHSHVYWYRQLPEEGLKFMVYLQKENIIDESGMPKERFSAEFPKEGPSILRIQQVVRGDSAAYFCASSPQQGSYEQYFGPGTRLTVT.

The CDR3 here is CASSLTGRAPGELFF. DNA of the CDR3: TGTGCCAGCAGCTTAACCGGGAGGGCCCCCGGGGAGCTGTTTTTT. The rearrangement links TRBV7-9 to TRBJ2-2; 8 nucleotides line up with TRBD2. After removal of 2 bases from V and 6 bases from J, the junction contained 5 bases not matched to a gene. Germline V gene data show CDR1 as SEHNR and CDR2 as FQNEAQ (reference sequence). The CDR3 length is 15 residues.

The CDR3 region is CATSKGHEADTQYF. The CDR3 bases are TGTGCCACCTCCAAGGGACACGAGGCAGATACGCAGTATTTT. The chain carries TRBV19 and TRBJ2-3; tentatively, D is TRBD1 (6 bases). The germline V and J ends were trimmed by 10 bases and 4 bases, with 18 bases remaining between them. Germline CDR1 reads LNHDA; CDR2 reads SQIVND (reference sequence). The length of the CDR3 is 14 residues.

The chain links TRBV19 to TRBJ2-7, with 9 bases identical to TRBD2. CDR3 length: 15 residues. The germline gives CDR1 LNHDA, CDR2 SQIVND (reference sequence). With V trimmed by 1 base and J by 4 bases, 5 bases remained unmatched. CDR3 loop: CASSIVAGGWYEQYF. CDR3 DNA: TGTGCCAGTAGTATAGTTGCGGGAGGGTGGTACGAGCAGTACTTC.